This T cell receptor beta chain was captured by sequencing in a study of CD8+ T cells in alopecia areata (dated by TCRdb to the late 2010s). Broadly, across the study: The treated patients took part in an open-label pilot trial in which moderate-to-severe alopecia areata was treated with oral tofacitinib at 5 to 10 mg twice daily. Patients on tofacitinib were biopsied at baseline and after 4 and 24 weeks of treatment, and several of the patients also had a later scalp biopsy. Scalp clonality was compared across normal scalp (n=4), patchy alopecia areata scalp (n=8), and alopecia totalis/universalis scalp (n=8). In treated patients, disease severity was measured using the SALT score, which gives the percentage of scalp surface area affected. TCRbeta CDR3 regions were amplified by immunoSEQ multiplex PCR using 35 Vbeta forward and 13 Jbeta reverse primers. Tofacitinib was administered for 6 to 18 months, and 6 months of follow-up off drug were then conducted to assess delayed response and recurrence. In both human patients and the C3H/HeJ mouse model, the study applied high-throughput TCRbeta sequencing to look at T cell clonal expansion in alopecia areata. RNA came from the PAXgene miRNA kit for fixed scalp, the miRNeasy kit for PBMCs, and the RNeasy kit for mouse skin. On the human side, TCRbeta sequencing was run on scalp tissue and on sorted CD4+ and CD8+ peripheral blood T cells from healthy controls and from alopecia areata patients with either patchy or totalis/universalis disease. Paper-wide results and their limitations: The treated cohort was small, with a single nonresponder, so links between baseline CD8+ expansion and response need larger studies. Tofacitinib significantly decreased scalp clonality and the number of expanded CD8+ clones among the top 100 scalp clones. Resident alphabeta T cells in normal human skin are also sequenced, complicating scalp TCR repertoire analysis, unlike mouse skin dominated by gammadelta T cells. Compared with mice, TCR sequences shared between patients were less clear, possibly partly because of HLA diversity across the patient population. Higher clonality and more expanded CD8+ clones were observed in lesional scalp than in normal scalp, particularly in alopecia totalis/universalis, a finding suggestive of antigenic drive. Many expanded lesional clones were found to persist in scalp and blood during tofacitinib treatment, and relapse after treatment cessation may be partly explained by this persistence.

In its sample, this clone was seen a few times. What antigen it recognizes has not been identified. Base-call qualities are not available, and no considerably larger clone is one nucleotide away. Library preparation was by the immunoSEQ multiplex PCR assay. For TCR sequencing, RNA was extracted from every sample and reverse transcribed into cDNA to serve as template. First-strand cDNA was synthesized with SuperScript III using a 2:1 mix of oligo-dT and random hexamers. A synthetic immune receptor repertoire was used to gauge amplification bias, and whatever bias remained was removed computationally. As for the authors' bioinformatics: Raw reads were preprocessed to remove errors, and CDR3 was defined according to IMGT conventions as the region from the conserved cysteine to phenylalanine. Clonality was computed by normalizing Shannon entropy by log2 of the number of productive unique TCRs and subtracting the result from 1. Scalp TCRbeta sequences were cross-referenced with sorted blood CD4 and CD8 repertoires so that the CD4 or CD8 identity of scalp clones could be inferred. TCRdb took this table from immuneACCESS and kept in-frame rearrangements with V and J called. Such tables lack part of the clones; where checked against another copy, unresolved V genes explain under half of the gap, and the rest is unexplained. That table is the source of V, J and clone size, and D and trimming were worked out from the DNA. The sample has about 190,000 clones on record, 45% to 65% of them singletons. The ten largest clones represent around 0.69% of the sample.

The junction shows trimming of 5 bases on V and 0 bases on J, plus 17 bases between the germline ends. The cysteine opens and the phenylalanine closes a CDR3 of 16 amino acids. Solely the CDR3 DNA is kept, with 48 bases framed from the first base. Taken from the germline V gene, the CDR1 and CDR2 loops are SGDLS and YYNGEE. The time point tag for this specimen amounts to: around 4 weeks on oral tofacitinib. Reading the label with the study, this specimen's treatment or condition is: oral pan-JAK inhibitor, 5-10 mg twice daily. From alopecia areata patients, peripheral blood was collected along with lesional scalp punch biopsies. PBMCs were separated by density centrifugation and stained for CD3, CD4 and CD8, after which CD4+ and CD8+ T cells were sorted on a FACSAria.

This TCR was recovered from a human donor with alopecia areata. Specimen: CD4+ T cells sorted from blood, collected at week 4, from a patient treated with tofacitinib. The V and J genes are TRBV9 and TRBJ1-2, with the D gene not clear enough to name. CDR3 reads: CASSYDDGLTNYGYTF. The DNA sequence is TGTGCCAGCAGTTATGACGACGGTTTAACTAACTATGGCTACACCTTC.